This record covers a single T cell receptor beta chain. What it binds is unknown. Amplification used 60 Vbeta primers and 13 Jbeta primers. The protocol was immunoSEQ multiplex PCR, while the TCRdb copy is restricted to in-frame clones and leaves out a portion. Of 150,000 or so clones listed, 84% are singletons. The J segment lost 5 bases and the V segment lost 4 bases, leaving 13 bases of the junction unmatched. The CDR3 covers 17 residues. Germline lookup yields CDR1 ENHRY and CDR2 SYGVKD. The entry originates in a study of cytomegalovirus exposure and HLA in healthy donors. Whole-study results and caveats: With further analysis later on, most CMV-associated TCR beta chains appeared HLA-restricted. Later analysis suggested links between common viral pathogens and several top significant clusters. A later analysis linked some 17,000 TCR beta sequences to HLA alleles at 0.05 false discovery rate. Some TCR beta chains (roughly 150 of them) were listed as cytomegalovirus-associated.

This TCR was sampled from a boy between 2 and 15 years old in good health and CMV-seronegative. The sequenced sample consisted of PBMCs. The V gene is TRBV10-3, the J gene TRBJ2-1; 8 nucleotides match TRBD2. CDR3 sequence: CAISVNAAGGENNEQFF. In DNA form, the CDR3 reads TGTGCCATCAGTGTGAATGCGGCGGGAGGTGAGAACAATGAGCAGTTCTTC.